A single sample is the source of the 18 T cell receptor beta chains below, sequenced in a study of shared clonotypes between healthy human individuals. Some clones are missing from TCRdb's copy, which holds only in-frame ones; the method was immunoSEQ multiplex PCR. The sample yields about 600,000 clones, 95% to 98% seen once. Sequencing input: naive CD4+ T cells sorted from blood. This sample's subset: CD45RA+ positively selected. The origin of the receptors is a woman in her twenties or thirties in good health.

V is TRBV15 and J is TRBJ1-5; D is possibly TRBD1 (5 bases). Trimming stripped 3 bases from V and 6 bases from J, with 15 bases between. Germline values: CDR1 LNHNV, CDR2 YYDKDF (reference sequence). There are 15 residues in the CDR3. The CDR3 sequence is CATSSGQGSFQPQHF. CDR3 nucleotide sequence: TGTGCCACCAGCAGTGGGCAGGGAAGTTTTCAGCCCCAGCATTTT.

The chain joins TRBV5-1 to TRBJ1-1; 9 bases are a match to TRBD1. This CDR3 contains 14 residues. Unmatched junction bases numbered 3, after V lost 2 bases and J lost 4 bases. Germline V lookup: CDR1 SGHRS, CDR2 YFSETQ. CDR3 sequence (DNA): TGCGCCAGCAGCTTCGGGACAGGGTCCACTGAAGCTTTCTTT. Amino acids: CASSFGTGSTEAFF.

This sequence joins TRBV7-8 and TRBJ2-6; D may be TRBD1 or TRBD2 (5 bases each). Per the germline V gene, CDR1 is SGHVS and CDR2 is FQNEAQ. This CDR3 is 16 amino acids long. V was clipped by 6 bases and J by 2 bases, with 14 bases between them. CDR3 nucleotides: TGTGCCAGCAGGCGTACCACGGGGCCTGGGGCCAACGTCCTGACTTTC. Its protein is CASRRTTGPGANVLTF.

The gene calls are TRBV7-8 and TRBJ1-5; possibly TRBD1 for D (5 bases). The length of the CDR3 is 13 residues. Germline values: CDR1 SGHVS, CDR2 FQNEAQ. Deletions cut 3 bases from V and 5 bases from J, with 8 bases between. CDR3 region: CASSLSRDQPQHF. CDR3 nucleotide sequence: TGTGCCAGCAGCTTGAGCAGGGATCAGCCCCAGCATTTT.

This clone was observed a handful of times. The chain combines TRBV4-1 with TRBJ1-2; maybe TRBD1 (6 bases). V was shortened by 0 bases and J by 8 bases, with 10 bases between the two germline ends. Germline CDR1 is MGHRA and CDR2 is YSYEKL. The CDR3 loop spans 13 amino acids. The CDR3 sequence is CASSQDSGEGYTF. For the CDR3, the DNA is TGCGCCAGCAGCCAAGATTCAGGGGAAGGCTACACCTTC.

V and J are TRBV9 and TRBJ2-5; 10 positions agree with TRBD2. CDR3 length equals 17 residues. The germline V gene encodes CDR1 SGDLS and CDR2 YYNGEE. With V trimmed by 3 bases and J by 5 bases, 13 bases remained unmatched. The DNA for the CDR3 is TGTGCCAGCAGCGAGGGAGGAAGCGGGAGGGGCCGGGAGACCCAGTACTTC. This translates into CASSEGGSGRGRETQYF.

J is TRBJ2-1 and V is TRBV25-1, with TRBD2 identical over 8 bases. CDR3 length: 13 amino acids. Looked up from germline, CDR1 is MGHDK and CDR2 is SYGVNS. With V trimmed by 6 bases and J by 12 bases, 10 bases remained unmatched. This CDR3 is CASSQPGLGRQFF. The CDR3 DNA reads TGTGCCAGCAGCCAACCGGGACTAGGCCGGCAGTTCTTC.

V usage is TRBV10-3 and J usage is TRBJ1-1, with D uncertain. CDR3 size: 15 residues. Trimming stripped 6 bases from V and 5 bases from J, with 19 bases between. Germline loops: CDR1 ENHRY, CDR2 SYGVKD. This CDR3 is CAISASSVQETEAFF. In DNA form, the CDR3 reads TGTGCCATCAGCGCTTCGAGTGTTCAGGAGACTGAAGCTTTCTTT.

The chain recombines TRBV10-1 with TRBJ2-3; the D is unclear. CDR3 length equals 13 residues. V lost 4 bases and J lost 4, with 9 bases in between. Germline V gene lookup returns CDR1 WNHNN and CDR2 SYGVQD (reference sequence). The DNA for the CDR3 is TGCGCCAGCAGTGCTGGAGACGCAGATACGCAGTATTTT. Residues: CASSAGDADTQYF.

This clone was recorded once. The V gene is TRBV5-1, the J gene TRBJ1-4; no definite D call. The germline gives CDR1 SGHRS, CDR2 YFSETQ. With 1 base removed from V and 8 bases from J, the gap between germline ends came to 18 bases. The CDR3 has 16 residues. The CDR3 reads CASSLKRASGPEKLFF. The CDR3 nucleotides are TGCGCCAGCAGCTTGAAAAGGGCCAGTGGACCGGAAAAACTGTTTTTT.

The chain uses TRBV5-1 and TRBJ1-3; maybe TRBD1 (5 bases). Germline CDR1 is SGHRS and CDR2 is YFSETQ. The CDR3 covers 15 residues. The V and J ends lost 4 bases and 0 bases respectively, with 11 bases between them. The CDR3 here is CASSRDFRSGNTIYF. CDR3 sequence (DNA): TGCGCCAGCAGCCGGGACTTCCGCTCTGGAAACACCATATATTTT. The full variable domain, completed using reference TRBV5-1 and TRBJ1-3, is KAGVTQTPRYLIKTRGQQVTLSCSPISGHRSVSWYQQTPGQGLQFLFEYFSETQRNKGNFPGRFSGRQFSNSRSEMNVSTLELGDSALYLCASSRDFRSGNTIYFGEGSWLTVV.

V usage is TRBV29-1 and J usage is TRBJ2-1, with 11 bases aligning to TRBD2. The CDR3 sequence is 15 residues long. Unmatched junction bases numbered 4, after V lost 4 bases and J lost 2 bases. Looked up from germline, CDR1 is SQVTM and CDR2 is ANQGSEA. The CDR3 bases are TGCAGCGTTGTAACGGGACTAGCGGCCTACAATGAGCAGTTCTTC. It encodes CSVVTGLAAYNEQFF.

This chain connects TRBV6-1 to TRBJ1-5; 7 positions match TRBD1. V shed 0 bases, J shed 6 bases, and the junction held 5 bases outside the gene matches. Germline V CDR1 and CDR2: MNHNS, SASEGT. This CDR3 spans 15 amino acids. The CDR3 coding sequence is TGTGCCAGCAGTGAAGCCCAGACAGGGACTCAGCCCCAGCATTTT. It yields the protein CASSEAQTGTQPQHF.

The V gene is TRBV19, the J gene TRBJ2-5; 15 bases fit TRBD2. The J call may be in error: the DNA end matches TRBJ2-7 better. Germline V gene lookup returns CDR1 LNHDA and CDR2 SQIVND (reference sequence). The CDR3 contains 15 residues. This CDR3 is CASSQGLAGGYEQYF. The DNA of the CDR3 is TGTGCCAGTAGTCAGGGACTAGCGGGAGGCTACGAGCAGTACTTC.

Turning to this clone: This sample also contains other DNA sequences that code for the same CDR3. The V call is TRBV9, the J call TRBJ2-1, with 13 bases identical to TRBD2. The germline V gene has CDR1 SGDLS and CDR2 YYNGEE. Unmatched junction bases numbered 3, after V lost 0 bases and J lost 9 bases. The CDR3 has 15 residues. Here the CDR3 reads CASSVGTSGSGEQFF. The CDR3 DNA sequence: TGTGCCAGCAGCGTAGGGACTAGCGGGAGCGGTGAGCAGTTCTTC.

The J gene is TRBJ2-7, the V gene TRBV30; 7 nucleotides line up with TRBD1. There are 15 residues in the CDR3. Germline loops: CDR1 GTSNPN, CDR2 SVGIG (reference sequence). V was pared by 0 bases and J by 3 bases, with 8 bases of the junction left unmatched. The CDR3 bases are TGTGCCTGGAGTGTACGCCCAGGGGGTGGCTACGAGCAGTACTTC. Its translation is CAWSVRPGGGYEQYF.

This clone appeared once. The chain uses TRBV11-1 and TRBJ2-2; unclear D gene. The V gene's germline CDR1 is SGHAT and CDR2 FQDESV (reference sequence). V was cut by 5 bases and J by 3 bases, with 1 base left in between. The CDR3 consists of 11 residues. As DNA, the CDR3 is TGTGCCAGCAGCGACACCGGGGAGCTGTTTTTT. Its protein is CASSDTGELFF.

V is TRBV7-8 and J is TRBJ2-7; D is perhaps TRBD1 or TRBD2 (5 bases each). The CDR3 totals 19 residues. Trimming pared 1 base from V and 2 bases from J, leaving 24 bases between. Per germline, CDR1 SGHVS and CDR2 FQNEAQ. In DNA form, the CDR3 reads TGTGCCAGCAGCTTAGGTTGGGGGAAAAATAACCTACTAACCTACGAGCAGTACTTC. Protein product: CASSLGWGKNNLLTYEQYF.